This T cell receptor (beta chain) was captured in a study of early T cells in non-severe SARS-CoV-2 infection. Attachment of unique molecular identifiers was made to individual cDNA molecules. One entry per CDR3 protein results from TCRdb running MiXCR on the 5' RACE reads. Of 42,000 or so distinct CDR3 sequences detected, roughly 6.2% appear once; the ten largest clones hold roughly 7.7%. Sample: whole blood, taken at baseline. The clonotype originates from an adult who was a healthcare worker with PCR-confirmed SARS-CoV-2 infection or an uninfected control (not recorded which).

CDR3 coding DNA: TGCAGTGCTAGAATGGATGAGAACACTGAAGCTTTCTTT. It yields the protein CSARMDENTEAFF. The rearrangement joins TRBV20-1 to TRBJ1-1, with D uncertain. The CDR3 runs 13 residues. V was shortened by 2 bases and J by 1 base, with 8 bases between the two germline ends. CDR1 DFQATT and CDR2 SNEGSKA come from the germline V gene (reference sequence).